This is a list of T cell receptor beta chains from one sample in a study of shared clonotypes between healthy human individuals. Profiling relied on immunoSEQ multiplex PCR, and the TCRdb table lists in-frame clones only, not all of them. The sample has roughly 890,000 clones; around 92% are singletons. The sample was naive CD8+ T cells sorted from blood. These receptors were collected from a man aged 25-40 years in good health. The CDR3 runs from the conserved cysteine through the conserved F or W. The order of the fields is clone size, D gene, J gene, V gene, CDR3 DNA, CDR3 protein. A D gene is named only where the DNA matches it firmly. Rows give clone size only sometimes, using once, few, many, or a class for an expanded clone.

clone_size: .
d_call: .
j_call: TRBJ2-1
v_call: TRBV19
cdr3_nt: TGTGCCAGTAGTATAGCGGTTTTCAATGAGCAGTTCTTC
cdr3_aa: CASSIAVFNEQFF

clone_size: .
d_call: .
j_call: TRBJ2-7
v_call: TRBV27
cdr3_nt: TGTGCCAGCAGTTTATCCCCTACCGAGCAGTACTTC
cdr3_aa: CASSLSPTEQYF

clone_size: .
d_call: .
j_call: TRBJ1-1
v_call: TRBV27
cdr3_nt: TGTGCCAGCGGCCAAAACACTGAAGCTTTCTTT
cdr3_aa: CASGQNTEAFF

clone_size: .
d_call: .
j_call: TRBJ1-1
v_call: TRBV19
cdr3_nt: TGTGCCAGTAGTATGTGGACATCGAACACTGAAGCTTTCTTT
cdr3_aa: CASSMWTSNTEAFF

clone_size: .
d_call: .
j_call: TRBJ2-1
v_call: TRBV5-1
cdr3_nt: TGCGCCAGCAGCTTGGAATGGAATGAGCAGTTCTTC
cdr3_aa: CASSLEWNEQFF

clone_size: .
d_call: .
j_call: TRBJ2-1
v_call: TRBV13
cdr3_nt: TGTGCCAGCAGCTTAGAAGGGTCAGAGACTTTCAATGAGCAGTTCTTC
cdr3_aa: CASSLEGSETFNEQFF

clone_size: .
d_call: .
j_call: TRBJ1-1
v_call: TRBV2
cdr3_nt: TGTGCCAGCAGTGAAGCGCTTTTCAGGGGCCCGAACACTGAAGCTTTCTTT
cdr3_aa: CASSEALFRGPNTEAFF

clone_size: .
d_call: TRBD2
j_call: TRBJ2-7
v_call: TRBV7-9
cdr3_nt: TGTGCCAGCAGCACCACCCCCGGGACTAGCGGGACCCCGGGGGACGAGCAGTACTTC
cdr3_aa: CASSTTPGTSGTPGDEQYF

clone_size: .
d_call: .
j_call: TRBJ1-4
v_call: TRBV2
cdr3_nt: TGTGCCAGCAGCGCAGGGGAGGGTAATGAAAAACTGTTTTTT
cdr3_aa: CASSAGEGNEKLFF

clone_size: .
d_call: TRBD1
j_call: TRBJ2-7
v_call: TRBV9
cdr3_nt: TGTGCCAGCAGCGCCGGGACAGGGGCCTTGGATGCCTACGAGCAGTACTTC
cdr3_aa: CASSAGTGALDAYEQYF

clone_size: .
d_call: .
j_call: TRBJ1-1
v_call: TRBV5-4
cdr3_nt: TGTGCCAGCAGCCTGGTAACAGGGAACACTGAAGCTTTCTTT
cdr3_aa: CASSLVTGNTEAFF

clone_size: .
d_call: TRBD1
j_call: TRBJ2-4
v_call: TRBV5-4
cdr3_nt: TGTGCCAGCAGCTTGGCAGGGGGCGGAAACATTCAGTACTTC
cdr3_aa: CASSLAGGGNIQYF

clone_size: .
d_call: TRBD1
j_call: TRBJ2-7
v_call: TRBV14
cdr3_nt: TGTGCCAGCAGCCCAGGGGGTAGCCACGAGCAGTACTTC
cdr3_aa: CASSPGGSHEQYF

clone_size: .
d_call: .
j_call: TRBJ2-5
v_call: TRBV18
cdr3_nt: TGTGCCAGCTCACAATACGGGACACTTCAAGAGACCCAGTACTTC
cdr3_aa: CASSQYGTLQETQYF

clone_size: .
d_call: TRBD2
j_call: TRBJ2-3
v_call: TRBV28
cdr3_nt: TGTGCCAGCAGTTTACTAGCGGGATACGCAGATACGCAGTATTTT
cdr3_aa: CASSLLAGYADTQYF

clone_size: .
d_call: TRBD2
j_call: TRBJ2-7
v_call: TRBV4-3
cdr3_nt: TGCGCCAGCAGCCCCCGATTAGCGGGATTAGCGGGGGAGCAGTACTTC
cdr3_aa: CASSPRLAGLAGEQYF

clone_size: .
d_call: TRBD1
j_call: TRBJ2-3
v_call: TRBV14
cdr3_nt: TGTGCCAGCAGCCAGCCGACAGGGGGTCCTAGCACAGATACGCAGTATTTT
cdr3_aa: CASSQPTGGPSTDTQYF

clone_size: .
d_call: TRBD1
j_call: TRBJ2-1
v_call: TRBV27
cdr3_nt: TGTGCCAGCAGATTCCCAGGGGGTCATGAGCAGTTCTTC
cdr3_aa: CASRFPGGHEQFF

clone_size: .
d_call: .
j_call: TRBJ2-1
v_call: TRBV27
cdr3_nt: TGTGCCAGCATGGAGACTAGATCGGACGAGCAGTTCTTC
cdr3_aa: CASMETRSDEQFF

clone_size: .
d_call: .
j_call: TRBJ2-5
v_call: TRBV28
cdr3_nt: TGTGCCAGCAGTCCGTCCTCACAAGAGACCCAGTACTTC
cdr3_aa: CASSPSSQETQYF

clone_size: .
d_call: TRBD1
j_call: TRBJ1-5
v_call: TRBV7-9
cdr3_nt: TGTGCCAGCAGCTTAGACAGGGGGACTGTTCAGCCCCAGCATTTT
cdr3_aa: CASSLDRGTVQPQHF

clone_size: .
d_call: .
j_call: TRBJ2-7
v_call: TRBV5-1
cdr3_nt: TGCGCCAGCAGCTTGGGGGACAACTCCTACGAGCAGTACTTC
cdr3_aa: CASSLGDNSYEQYF

clone_size: .
d_call: .
j_call: TRBJ1-2
v_call: TRBV15
cdr3_nt: TGTGCCACCAGCGGTGGTGATGGCTACACCTTC
cdr3_aa: CATSGGDGYTF

clone_size: .
d_call: .
j_call: TRBJ2-1
v_call: TRBV7-9
cdr3_nt: TGTGCCAGCAGCTTAGGACCGAAGCTCCTCAATGAGCAGTTCTTC
cdr3_aa: CASSLGPKLLNEQFF

clone_size: once
d_call: .
j_call: TRBJ1-2
v_call: TRBV18
cdr3_nt: TGTGCCAGCTCACCAAAACAGGGCTACAACTATGGCTACACCTTC
cdr3_aa: CASSPKQGYNYGYTF

clone_size: .
d_call: .
j_call: TRBJ2-1
v_call: TRBV27
cdr3_nt: TGTGCCAGCAGTATCGATGCTAGCACCTACAATGAGCAGTTCTTC
cdr3_aa: CASSIDASTYNEQFF

clone_size: .
d_call: .
j_call: TRBJ2-7
v_call: TRBV7-9
cdr3_nt: TGTGCCAGCAGCAGTTCCAGGGGCCCCACCTACGAGCAGTACTTC
cdr3_aa: CASSSSRGPTYEQYF

clone_size: few
d_call: TRBD1
j_call: TRBJ2-1
v_call: TRBV7-9
cdr3_nt: TGTGCCAGCAGCTTAGCGGGACAGCCCGACTACAATGAGCAGTTCTTC
cdr3_aa: CASSLAGQPDYNEQFF